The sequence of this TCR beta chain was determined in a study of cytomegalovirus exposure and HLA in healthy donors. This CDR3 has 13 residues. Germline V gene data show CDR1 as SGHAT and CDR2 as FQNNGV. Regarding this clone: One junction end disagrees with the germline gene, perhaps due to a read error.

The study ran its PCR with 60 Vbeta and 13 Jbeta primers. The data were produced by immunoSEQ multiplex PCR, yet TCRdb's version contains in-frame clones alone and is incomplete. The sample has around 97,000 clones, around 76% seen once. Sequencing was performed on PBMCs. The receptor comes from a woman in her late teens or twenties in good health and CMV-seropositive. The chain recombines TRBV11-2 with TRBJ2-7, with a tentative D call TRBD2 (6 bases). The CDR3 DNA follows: TGTGCCAGCAGCTTACCCCTCTCTAGCGAGAAGTTCTTC. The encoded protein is CASSLPLSSEKFF. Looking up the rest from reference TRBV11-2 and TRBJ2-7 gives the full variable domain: EAGVAQSPRYKIIEKRQSVAFWCNPISGHATLYWYQQILGQGPKLLIQFQNNGVVDDSQLPKDRFSAERLKGVDSTLKIQPAKLEDSAVYLCASSLPLSSEKFFGPGTRLTVT.